This T cell receptor (beta chain) was retrieved from a study of blood T cells in healthy people across ages. Whole-study findings and limits: Strongly correlated with naive T cell percentage was TCR beta diversity.

This clonotype was picked up a small number of times. Its target is not known. For the second PCR, which ran for 7 to 11 cycles, a sample-barcoded 5' primer and a J-beta primer mix were used. One entry per CDR3 protein, called by TCRdb with MiXCR from the 5' RACE reads. The table records around 800,000 distinct CDR3 sequences, 53% of them present only once. V was cut by 5 bases and J by 5 bases, with 19 bases left in between. CDR3 length equals 16 residues. Germline CDR1 is LGHDT and CDR2 is YNNKEL (reference sequence). Sample: blood. The clonotype comes from a man older than 75 in good health. The chain links TRBV3-1 to TRBJ2-1, with a tentative D call TRBD2 (7 bases). CDR3 region: CASSSRGARIDNEQFF. In DNA, the CDR3 is TGTGCCAGCAGCTCACGGGGGGCGCGGATAGACAATGAGCAGTTCTTC.